The following is a T cell receptor (beta chain) sequence with its context. These data come from a study of blood T cell repertoires in COVID-19. Study overall: There were acute and convalescent COVID-19 samples, and they came from the United States, Italy and Spain. PBMCs, B-cell-depleted T cells, or T cells provided the cDNA or gDNA that made up the material.

Source study methods: From reference gene primer amplification, estimates of nucleated cell counts were derived. Profiling relied on immunoSEQ multiplex PCR, and the TCRdb table lists in-frame clones only, not all of them. The V and J calls and clone size come from that table; D and trimming were worked out from the DNA. The sample has approximately 160,000 clones, around 85% seen once. The germline V gene encodes CDR1 KGHDR and CDR2 SFDVKD. Trimming took 4 bases from V and 4 from J, leaving 11 bases between them. The CDR3 is 14 residues long. The clonotype was recovered from a man in his sixties who had recovered from COVID-19. V gene TRBV24-1 combines with J gene TRBJ2-3; D is possibly TRBD1 (6 bases). Sequences were obtained from peripheral blood. Written as DNA, the CDR3 is TGTGCCACCAGTGACACAGGGATCCCAGATACGCAGTATTTT. Translating it yields CATSDTGIPDTQYF.